These 8 T cell receptor beta chains came from one sample sequenced in a study of CD8+CD57+ T cells in acquired aplastic anemia. The study profiled TCR beta VDJ and CDR3 using genomic DNA as template. TCRdb recomputed calls from the reads with MiXCR, one row per CDR3 protein. The profile shows around 200,000 distinct CDR3 sequences, 54% of them singletons. Sequencing input: sorted CD4+, CD8+, or CD8+CD57+ T cells (not recorded which) from PBMCs. All receptors derive from a human donor in good health, serving as a control.

This chain links TRBV6-5 with TRBJ1-2; TRBD1 is a possible D gene (6 bases). CDR3 size: 12 residues. V was clipped by 7 bases and J by 8 bases, with 14 bases between them. Germline loops: CDR1 MNHEY, CDR2 SVGAGI. In DNA form, the CDR3 reads TGTGCCAGCACTACAGGGACGAGGGGCTACACCTTC. Amino acid sequence: CASTTGTRGYTF.

This chain joins TRBV20-1 and TRBJ1-2, with D possibly TRBD1 on 6 matching bases. The CDR3 contains 12 residues. The V gene lost 7 bases and the J gene lost 4 bases, with 13 bases spanning the gap. Germline CDR1 is DFQATT and CDR2 is SNEGSKA (reference sequence). The CDR3, as DNA: TGCAGTGACAGTCGGGGGCCCTATGGCTACACCTTC. Protein product: CSDSRGPYGYTF.

In this sample, this clonotype turned up once. V and J are TRBV11-3 and TRBJ1-2; D ambiguous. V lost 5 bases to trimming and J lost 4 bases, with 8 bases between them. This CDR3 region has 12 residues. CDR1 is SGHNT and CDR2 is YENEEA in the germline V gene. CDR3 bases: TGTGCCAGCAGCGTTGATGGCTATGGCTACACCTTC. As protein: CASSVDGYGYTF.

The chain carries TRBV2 and TRBJ1-2; unclear D gene. Germline CDR1 is SNHLY and CDR2 is FYNNEI. CDR3 size: 13 residues. The V end lost 5 bases, the J end lost 8 bases, and 15 bases lay between the germline ends. The CDR3 region is CASSLDVEGGYTF. CDR3 nucleotide sequence: TGTGCCAGCAGTTTGGACGTGGAGGGCGGCTACACCTTC.

This clonotype was observed many times. The chain has TRBV6-2 or TRBV6-3 and TRBJ1-4; weak D call: TRBD1 (6 bases). V was trimmed by 5 bases and J by 4 bases, leaving 17 bases between them. The CDR3 runs to 16 residues. Per the germline V gene, CDR1 is MNHEY and CDR2 is SVGEGT. The CDR3 nucleotides read TGTGCCAGCAGTCCCCATACAGGGACGAGTAATGAAAAACTGTTTTTT. The encoded protein is CASSPHTGTSNEKLFF.

This clonotype was observed many times. V gene TRBV6-1 combines with J gene TRBJ2-6; maybe TRBD1 (5 bases). The germline CDR1 and CDR2 sequences are MNHNS and SASEGT. Trimming shortened V by 5 bases and J by 3 bases, and 11 bases separated the two germline ends. The CDR3 length is 15 residues. DNA for the CDR3: TGTGCCAGCAGTATTACAGGTGGTGGGGCCAACGTCCTGACTTTC. Translation gives CASSITGGGANVLTF.

The J gene is TRBJ2-7, the V gene TRBV7-8; tentatively, D is TRBD2 (7 bases). V lost 5 bases to trimming and J lost 6 bases, with 17 bases between them. CDR3 length equals 14 residues. Germline CDR1 SGHVS, CDR2 FQNEAQ. DNA for the CDR3: TGTGCCAGCAGCCTCTCGGGGGCGGGAGCCGAGCAGTACTTC. Amino acids: CASSLSGAGAEQYF.

This clonotype was detected many times. The gene calls are TRBV7-2 and TRBJ2-7; TRBD1 matches 10 bases. V dropped 1 base and J dropped 0; count of bases not matched to a gene: 3. The CDR3 sequence is 16 residues long. CDR1 is SGHTA, CDR2 FQGNSA, per germline. The CDR3 nucleotides read TGTGCCAGCAGCTTAGTCGGGACAGGGGTCTCCTACGAGCAGTACTTC. The encoded protein is CASSLVGTGVSYEQYF.